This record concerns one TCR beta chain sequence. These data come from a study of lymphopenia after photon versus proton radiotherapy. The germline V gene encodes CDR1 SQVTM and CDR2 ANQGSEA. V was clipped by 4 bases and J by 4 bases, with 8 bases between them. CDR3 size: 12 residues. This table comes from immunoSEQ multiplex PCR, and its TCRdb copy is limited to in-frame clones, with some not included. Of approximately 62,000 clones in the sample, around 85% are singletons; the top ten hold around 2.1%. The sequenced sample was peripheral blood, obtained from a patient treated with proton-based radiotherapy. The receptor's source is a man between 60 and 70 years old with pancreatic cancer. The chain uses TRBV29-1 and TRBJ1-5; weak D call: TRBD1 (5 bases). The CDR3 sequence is CSVGQINQPQHF. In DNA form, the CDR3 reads TGCAGCGTTGGACAGATAAATCAGCCCCAGCATTTT.